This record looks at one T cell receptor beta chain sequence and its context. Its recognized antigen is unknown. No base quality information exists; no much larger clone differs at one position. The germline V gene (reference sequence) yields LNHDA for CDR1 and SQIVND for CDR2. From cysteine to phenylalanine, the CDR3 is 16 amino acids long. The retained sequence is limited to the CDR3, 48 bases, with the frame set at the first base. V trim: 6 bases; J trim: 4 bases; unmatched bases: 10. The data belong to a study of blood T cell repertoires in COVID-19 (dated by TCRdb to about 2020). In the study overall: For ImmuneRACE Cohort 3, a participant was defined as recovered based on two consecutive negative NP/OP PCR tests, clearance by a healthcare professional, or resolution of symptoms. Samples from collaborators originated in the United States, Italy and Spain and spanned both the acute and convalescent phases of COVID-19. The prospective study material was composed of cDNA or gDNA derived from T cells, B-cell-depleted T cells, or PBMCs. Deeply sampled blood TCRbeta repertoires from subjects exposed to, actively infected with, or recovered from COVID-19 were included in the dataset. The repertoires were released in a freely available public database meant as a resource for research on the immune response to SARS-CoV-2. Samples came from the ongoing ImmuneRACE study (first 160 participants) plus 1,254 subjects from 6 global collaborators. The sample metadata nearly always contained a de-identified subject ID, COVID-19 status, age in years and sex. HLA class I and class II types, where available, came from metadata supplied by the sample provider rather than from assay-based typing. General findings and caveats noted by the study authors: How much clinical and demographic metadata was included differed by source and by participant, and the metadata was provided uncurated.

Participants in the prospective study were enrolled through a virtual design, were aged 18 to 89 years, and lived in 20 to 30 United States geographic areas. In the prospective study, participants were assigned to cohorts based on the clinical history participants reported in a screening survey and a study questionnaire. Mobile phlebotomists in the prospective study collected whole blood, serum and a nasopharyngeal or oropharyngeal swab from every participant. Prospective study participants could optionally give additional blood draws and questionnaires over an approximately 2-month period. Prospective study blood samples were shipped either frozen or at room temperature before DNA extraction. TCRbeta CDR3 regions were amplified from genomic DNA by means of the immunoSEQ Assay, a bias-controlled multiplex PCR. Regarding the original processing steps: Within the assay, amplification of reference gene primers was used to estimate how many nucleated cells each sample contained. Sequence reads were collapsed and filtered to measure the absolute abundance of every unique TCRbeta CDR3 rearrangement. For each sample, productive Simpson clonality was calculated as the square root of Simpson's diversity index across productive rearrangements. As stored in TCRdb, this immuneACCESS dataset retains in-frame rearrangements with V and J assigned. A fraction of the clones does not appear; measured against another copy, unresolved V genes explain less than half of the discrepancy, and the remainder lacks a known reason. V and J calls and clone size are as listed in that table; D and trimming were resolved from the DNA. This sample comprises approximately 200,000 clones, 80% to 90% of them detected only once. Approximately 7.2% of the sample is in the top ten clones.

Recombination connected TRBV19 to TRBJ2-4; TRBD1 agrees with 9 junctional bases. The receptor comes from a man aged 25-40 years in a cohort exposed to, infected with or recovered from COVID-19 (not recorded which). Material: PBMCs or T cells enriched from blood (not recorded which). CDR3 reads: CASSTPRQGGKNIQYF. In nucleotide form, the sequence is TGTGCCAGTAGCACCCCCCGACAGGGGGGTAAAAACATTCAGTACTTC.